This T cell receptor beta chain originates from a study of blood T cells in healthy people across ages. Study-level points and caveats: With unsorted PBMCs, a conclusive comparison of naive versus antigen-experienced cells was not possible. Considered underestimates were the diversity estimates obtained from one million T cells.

For the second PCR, which ran for roughly 7 to 11 cycles, a sample-barcoded 5' primer and a J-beta primer mix were used. Each TCR beta cDNA got a 12-nucleotide random molecular identifier. TCRdb reprocessed the 5' RACE reads via MiXCR and lists one record per CDR3 protein. This table has about 1.5 million distinct CDR3 sequences, about 45% appearing once. Details on this clonotype: Its antigen is currently unknown.

Trimming shortened V by 4 bases and J by 11 bases, and 12 bases separated the two germline ends. This CDR3 contains 12 residues. Germline V gene sequence: CDR1 MNHEY, CDR2 SVGEGT. The genes are TRBV6-2 or TRBV6-3 and TRBJ2-1, with D tentatively TRBD2 (5 bases). Source material: blood. The sequence came from a woman aged 18-35 years in good health. The CDR3 sequence is CASSSRPGKQFF. DNA for the CDR3: TGTGCCAGCAGTTCCCGTCCGGGGAAGCAGTTCTTC.